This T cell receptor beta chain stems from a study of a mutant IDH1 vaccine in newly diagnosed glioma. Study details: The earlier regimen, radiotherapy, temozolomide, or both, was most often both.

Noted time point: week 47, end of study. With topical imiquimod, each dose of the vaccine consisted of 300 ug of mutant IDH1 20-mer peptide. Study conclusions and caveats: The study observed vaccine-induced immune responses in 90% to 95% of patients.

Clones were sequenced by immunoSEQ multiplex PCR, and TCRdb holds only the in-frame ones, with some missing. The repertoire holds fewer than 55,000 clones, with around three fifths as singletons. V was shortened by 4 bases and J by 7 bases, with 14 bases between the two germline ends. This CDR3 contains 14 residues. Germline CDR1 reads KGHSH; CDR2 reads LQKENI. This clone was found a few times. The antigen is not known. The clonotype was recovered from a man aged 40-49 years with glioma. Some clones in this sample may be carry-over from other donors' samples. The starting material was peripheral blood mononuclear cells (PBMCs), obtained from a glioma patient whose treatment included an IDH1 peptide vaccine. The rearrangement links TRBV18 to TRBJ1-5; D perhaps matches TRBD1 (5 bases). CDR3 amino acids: CASSRESRDQPQHF. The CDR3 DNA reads TGTGCCAGCTCACGGGAATCCAGGGACCAGCCCCAGCATTTT.